Below, 15 T cell receptor beta chains from the same sample are listed, as sequenced in a study of shared clonotypes between healthy human individuals. The assay was immunoSEQ multiplex PCR, and TCRdb's table has in-frame clones only and misses some. The data show millions of clones, roughly 94% seen once. The naive CD8 fraction comprised CD45RO-negative cells positively selected for CCR7 and excluded terminally differentiated effector memory CD45RA+ cells. Sequencing input: naive CD8+ T cells sorted from blood. Receptors were obtained from a man aged 18 to 29 in good health.

The gene calls are TRBV10-2 and TRBJ2-5; D not certain. The V end lost 6 bases, the J end lost 1 base, and 12 bases lay between the germline ends. Germline lookup yields CDR1 WSHSY and CDR2 SAAADI. This CDR3 contains 14 residues. The CDR3 DNA is TGCGCCAGCAGCGACCCGTACACCCAAGAGACCCAGTACTTC. It specifies CASSDPYTQETQYF.

The chain is built from TRBV7-9 and TRBJ2-5; D possibly corresponds to TRBD1 (5 bases). The length of the CDR3 is 14 residues. Germline V gene sequence: CDR1 SEHNR, CDR2 FQNEAQ (reference sequence). Trimming cost V 5 bases and J 8 bases, with 18 bases left between them. The CDR3 bases are TGTGCCAGCAGCCCAATCCCACAGGTCCAAACCCAGTACTTC. Amino acid sequence: CASSPIPQVQTQYF.

V usage is TRBV25-1 and J usage is TRBJ2-7; 7 nucleotides agree with TRBD1. Trimming at V came to 2 bases and at J to 6 bases, leaving 10 bases not matched to a gene. CDR3 length equals 15 residues. The germline CDR1 and CDR2 sequences are MGHDK and SYGVNS. CDR3: CASSEEQGIRREQYF. In DNA form, the CDR3 reads TGTGCCAGCAGTGAAGAACAGGGGATACGTCGCGAGCAGTACTTC.

The chain employs TRBV6-6 and TRBJ2-4; D unresolved. CDR1 and CDR2 (germline): MNHNY, SVGAGI (reference sequence). Trimming removed 0 bases from V and 8 bases from J, with 2 bases in between. This CDR3 has 11 amino acids. In nucleotides, the CDR3 is TGTGCCAGCAGTTACTCCGACATTCAGTACTTC. It specifies CASSYSDIQYF.

This rearrangement joins TRBV10-3 to TRBJ1-1; D is uncertain. V was cut by 0 bases and J by 1 base, with 15 bases left in between. The CDR3 contains 17 residues. The germline V gene has CDR1 ENHRY and CDR2 SYGVKD. This CDR3 is CAISESPAVISNTEAFF. For the CDR3, the DNA is TGTGCCATCAGTGAGTCTCCGGCGGTCATCTCGAACACTGAAGCTTTCTTT.

The chain joins TRBV2 to TRBJ2-2; 11 nucleotides agree with TRBD2. The CDR3 runs to 20 residues. Germline CDR1 SNHLY, CDR2 FYNNEI. V dropped 5 bases and J dropped 3; count of bases not matched to a gene: 17. CDR3 loop: CASSPPAGLAAPGDTGELFF. CDR3 in DNA: TGTGCCAGCAGTCCTCCCGCGGGACTAGCGGCCCCCGGGGACACCGGGGAGCTGTTTTTT. Complete variable domain (other parts from reference TRBV2 and TRBJ2-2): EPEVTQTPSHQVTQMGQEVILRCVPISNHLYFYWYRQILGQKVEFLVSFYNNEISEKSEIFDDQFSVERPDGSNFTLKIRSTKLEDSAMYFCASSPPAGLAAPGDTGELFFGEGSRLTVL.

Concerning this clone: The same CDR3 is also encoded by other DNA sequences in this sample. The rearrangement links TRBV28 to TRBJ2-2, with TRBD1 identical over 7 bases. The CDR3 runs 15 residues. Germline trimming cut 3 bases from V and 3 bases from J; bases unmatched to any gene: 4. Germline CDR1 reads MDHEN; CDR2 reads SYDVKM. Here the CDR3 DNA reads TGTGCCAGCAGTTTGACCACAGGGGACACCGGGGAGCTGTTTTTT. Translated, it gives CASSLTTGDTGELFF.

The chain links TRBV30 to TRBJ1-1; D call uncertain. V was cut by 8 bases and J by 6 bases, with 16 bases left in between. CDR3 size: 12 residues. From germline, CDR1 is GTSNPN and CDR2 SVGIG (reference sequence). CDR3 region: CAADGKGPEAFF. The CDR3 region has the DNA TGTGCCGCCGACGGGAAAGGGCCTGAAGCTTTCTTT.

This chain links TRBV29-1 with TRBJ2-6; possible D gene TRBD2, 5 bases. The germline V gene has CDR1 SQVTM and CDR2 ANQGSEA. This CDR3 is built from 12 residues. V was pared by 4 bases and J by 8 bases, with 9 bases between. This chain's CDR3 is CSVVEGTNVLTF. The CDR3 region has the DNA TGCAGCGTTGTCGAGGGTACCAACGTCCTGACTTTC.

The chain combines TRBV6-6 with TRBJ2-3; D is unresolved. The germline V gene has CDR1 MNHNY and CDR2 SVGAGI (reference sequence). The CDR3 is 15 residues long. The V end lost 5 bases, the J end lost 3 bases, and 15 bases lay between the germline ends. CDR3 residues: CASSGFTIQTDTQYF. CDR3 DNA: TGTGCCAGCAGTGGTTTTACAATTCAGACAGATACGCAGTATTTT.

This clone was observed a few times. The chain uses TRBV9 and TRBJ1-1, with 11 bases lining up with TRBD1. Germline-derived CDR1 and CDR2 are SGDLS and YYNGEE. CDR3 length: 13 amino acids. The V segment lost 7 bases and the J segment 3 bases; nucleotides outside the gene matches: 2. CDR3: CASGTGGDTEAFF. For the CDR3, the DNA is TGTGCCAGCGGGACAGGGGGGGACACTGAAGCTTTCTTT.

V gene TRBV6-1 combines with J gene TRBJ1-1; tentative D call: TRBD1 (5 bases). V was clipped by 11 bases and J by 3 bases, with 16 bases between them. Germline loops: CDR1 MNHNS, CDR2 SASEGT. The length of the CDR3 is 13 residues. The DNA for the CDR3 is TGTGCCGGACAAGGGGTCGTGGACACTGAAGCTTTCTTT. Its translation is CAGQGVVDTEAFF.

The DNA of the CDR3 is TGTGCCAGTAGCTACGGTCTCACCGGTACCTTTAGAGTTGGCTACACCTTC. Translating gives CASSYGLTGTFRVGYTF. The J gene is TRBJ1-2, the V gene TRBV19; no reliable D call. Germline V gene lookup returns CDR1 LNHDA and CDR2 SQIVND (reference sequence). The V end was cut by 6 bases, the J end by 7 bases, with 27 bases between. The CDR3 is made up of 17 amino acids.

This clone was recorded once. The chain employs TRBV6-5 and TRBJ1-1; 9 bases map to TRBD1. Germline loops: CDR1 MNHEY, CDR2 SVGAGI. Unmatched junction bases numbered 5, after V lost 6 bases and J lost 3 bases. CDR3 length: 14 amino acids. This CDR3 is CASSRTGAYTEAFF. DNA for the CDR3: TGTGCCAGCAGCCGGACAGGGGCGTACACTGAAGCTTTCTTT.

The V and J genes are TRBV7-9 and TRBJ2-5; tentative D call: TRBD2 (6 bases). Germline V gene sequence: CDR1 SEHNR, CDR2 FQNEAQ (reference sequence). This CDR3 has 14 residues. V shed 7 bases and J shed 5 bases, with 17 bases lying between them. The CDR3 bases are TGTGCCAGCACCGCCGGAGGGGCGGTCGAGACCCAGTACTTC. This sequence encodes CASTAGGAVETQYF.